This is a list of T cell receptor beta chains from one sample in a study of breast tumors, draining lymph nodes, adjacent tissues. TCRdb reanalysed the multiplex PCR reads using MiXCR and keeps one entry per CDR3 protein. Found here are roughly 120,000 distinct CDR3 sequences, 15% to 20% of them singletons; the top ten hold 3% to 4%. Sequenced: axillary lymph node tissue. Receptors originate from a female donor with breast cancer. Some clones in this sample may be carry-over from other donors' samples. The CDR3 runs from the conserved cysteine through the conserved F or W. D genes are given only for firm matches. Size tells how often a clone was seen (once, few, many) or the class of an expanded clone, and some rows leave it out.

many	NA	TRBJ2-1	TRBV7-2	CASSTNRVNEQFF	TGTGCCAGCAGCACCAACAGGGTCAATGAGCAGTTCTTC
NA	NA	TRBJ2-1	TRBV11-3	CAGSNGPYNEQFF	TGTGCCGGCAGCAACGGTCCCTACAATGAGCAGTTCTTC
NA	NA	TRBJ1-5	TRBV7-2	CASSLTGSSNQPQRF	TGTGCCAGCAGCTTAACAGGGAGTAGCAATCAGCCCCAGCGTTTT
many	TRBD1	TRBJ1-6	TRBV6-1	CASTRTGLNSPLHF	TGTGCCAGCACCAGGACAGGCCTTAATTCACCCCTCCACTTT
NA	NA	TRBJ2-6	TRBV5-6	CAGSLLMDANSGANVLTF	TGTGCCGGCAGCTTGTTAATGGACGCCAACTCTGGGGCCAACGTCCTGACTTTC
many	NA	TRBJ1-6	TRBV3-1	CASSQYDRLNSPLHF	TGTGCCAGCAGCCAATATGACAGGCTCAATTCACCCCTCCACTTT
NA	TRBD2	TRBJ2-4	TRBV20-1	CSARVVAGGPKNIQYF	TGCAGTGCTAGAGTGGTAGCGGGGGGGCCCAAAAACATTCAGTACTTC
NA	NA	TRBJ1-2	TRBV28	CATSQLPANYGYTF	TGTGCCACTTCACAGCTACCAGCTAACTATGGCTACACCTTC
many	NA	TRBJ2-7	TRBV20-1	CSASRGPSSYEQYF	TGCAGTGCTAGTAGGGGTCCGAGCTCCTACGAGCAGTACTTC
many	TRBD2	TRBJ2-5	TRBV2	CASRTSGGATETQYF	TGTGCCAGCAGAACTAGCGGGGGGGCCACGGAGACCCAGTACTTC
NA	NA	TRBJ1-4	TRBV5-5	CASSLVWGGPGRSGEKLFF	TGTGCCAGCAGCTTGGTTTGGGGGGGACCGGGACGGAGCGGAGAAAAACTGTTTTTT
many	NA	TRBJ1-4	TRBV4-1	CASSQAQVREKLFF	TGCGCCAGCAGCCAAGCACAAGTTCGGGAAAAACTGTTTTTT
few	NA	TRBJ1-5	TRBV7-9	CASSAPGDPTPNQPQHF	TGTGCCAGCAGCGCACCCGGGGACCCAACGCCAAATCAGCCCCAGCATTTT
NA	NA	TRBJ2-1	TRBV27	CASSSDMATYNEQFF	TGTGCCAGCAGTTCGGACATGGCCACCTACAATGAGCAGTTCTTC
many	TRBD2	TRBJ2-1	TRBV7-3	CASSLQGLAGNEQFF	TGTGCCAGCAGCTTACAGGGACTAGCGGGAAATGAGCAGTTCTTC
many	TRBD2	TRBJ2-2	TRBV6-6	CASSYRPSGHTGELFF	TGTGCCAGCAGTTATCGGCCTAGCGGCCACACCGGGGAGCTGTTTTTT
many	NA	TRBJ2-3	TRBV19	CASRAAKSTDTQYF	TGTGCCAGTAGGGCAGCGAAGAGCACAGATACGCAGTATTTT
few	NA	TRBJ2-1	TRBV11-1	CASSDTGTTSSYNEQFF	TGTGCCAGCAGCGACACCGGGACAACGAGCTCCTACAATGAGCAGTTCTTC
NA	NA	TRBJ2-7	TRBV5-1	CASKPGPYEQYF	TGCGCCAGCAAACCAGGTCCGTACGAGCAGTACTTC
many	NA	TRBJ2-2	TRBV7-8	CASSPSSGGELFF	TGTGCCAGCAGCCCTTCTTCCGGTGGGGAGCTGTTTTTT
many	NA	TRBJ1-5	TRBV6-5	CASKEMGWGKPQHF	TGTGCCAGCAAAGAGATGGGGTGGGGAAAGCCCCAGCATTTT
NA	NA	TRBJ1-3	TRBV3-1	CASSPSTGAYSGNTIYF	TGTGCCAGCAGCCCCTCGACAGGCGCCTACTCTGGAAACACCATATATTTT
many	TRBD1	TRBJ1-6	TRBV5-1	CASSGQGAYSPLHF	TGCGCCAGCAGCGGACAGGGGGCTTATTCACCCCTCCACTTT
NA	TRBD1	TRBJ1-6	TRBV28	CAGSSPRRQGGSPLHF	TGTGCCGGCAGTTCCCCCCGCAGACAGGGTGGCTCACCCCTCCACTTT
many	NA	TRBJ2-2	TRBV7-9	CASSLGMYTNTGELFF	TGTGCCAGCAGCTTAGGAATGTATACGAACACCGGGGAGCTGTTTTTT
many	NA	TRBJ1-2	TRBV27	CASSFRVGSYGYTF	TGTGCCAGCAGTTTCCGGGTTGGGAGCTATGGCTACACCTTC
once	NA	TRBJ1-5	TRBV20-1	CSARDRVSNQPQRF	TGCAGTGCTAGAGATAGGGTTAGCAATCAGCCCCAGCGTTTT
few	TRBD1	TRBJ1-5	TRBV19	CASTGDRGNPSNQPQHF	TGTGCCAGTACCGGTGACAGGGGAAACCCTAGCAATCAGCCCCAGCATTTT
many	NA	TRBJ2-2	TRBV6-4	CASSDSTAGELFF	TGTGCCAGCAGTGACTCGACGGCCGGGGAGCTGTTTTTT
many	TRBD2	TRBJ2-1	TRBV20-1	CSAREGSGRARNEQFF	TGCAGTGCTAGAGAGGGTAGCGGGAGGGCCCGCAATGAGCAGTTCTTC
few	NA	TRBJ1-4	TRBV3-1	CASSPWTTDEKLFF	TGTGCCAGCAGCCCTTGGACGACAGATGAAAAACTGTTTTTT
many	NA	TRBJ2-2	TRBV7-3	CASSLTRTSLPGELFF	TGTGCCAGCAGCTTAACGAGGACATCTTTGCCCGGGGAGCTGTTTTTT
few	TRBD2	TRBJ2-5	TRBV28	CASSLAGGYQETQYF	TGTGCCAGCAGTTTAGCGGGAGGGTACCAAGAGACCCAGTACTTC
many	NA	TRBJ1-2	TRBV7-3	CASSTYGGSGYTF	TGTGCCAGCAGCACCTACGGGGGTTCTGGCTACACCTTC
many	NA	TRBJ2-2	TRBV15	CATSTGRTGELFF	TGTGCCACCAGCACGGGTCGCACCGGGGAGCTGTTTTTT
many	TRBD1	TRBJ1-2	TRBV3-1	CASSLDRLSYYGYTF	TGTGCCAGCAGCCTGGACAGGCTTTCGTACTATGGCTACACCTTC
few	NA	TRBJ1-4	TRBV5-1	CASSWSIQGTRQEKLFF	TGCGCCAGCAGCTGGAGTATTCAGGGTACCCGTCAAGAAAAACTGTTTTTT
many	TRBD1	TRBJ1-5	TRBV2	CASSKGQVLSQPQHF	TGTGCCAGCAGTAAGGGACAGGTCCTAAGTCAGCCCCAGCATTTT
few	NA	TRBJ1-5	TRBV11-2	CASSPGHNSNQPQHF	TGTGCCAGCAGCCCCGGACACAATAGCAATCAGCCCCAGCATTTT
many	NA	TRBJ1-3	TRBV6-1	CASSVQTFSSGNTIYF	TGTGCCAGCAGCGTCCAGACCTTTTCCTCTGGAAACACCATATATTTT
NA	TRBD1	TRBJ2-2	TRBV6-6	CASSYSGTGNDSGELFF	TGTGCCAGCAGTTACTCGGGGACAGGGAACGACAGCGGGGAGCTGTTTTTT
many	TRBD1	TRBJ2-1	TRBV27	CASRGQGSYNEQFF	TGTGCCAGCAGAGGACAGGGTTCCTACAATGAGCAGTTCTTC
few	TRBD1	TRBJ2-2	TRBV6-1	CASRKGGTGGSGELFF	TGTGCCAGCAGGAAAGGAGGGACAGGGGGCTCCGGGGAGCTGTTTTTT
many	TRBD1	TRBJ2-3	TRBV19	CASSYRGLGDTQYF	TGTGCCAGTAGCTACAGGGGGCTGGGAGATACGCAGTATTTT
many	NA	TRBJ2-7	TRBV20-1	CSARDRGSSYEQYF	TGCAGTGCTAGAGATCGGGGAAGCTCCTACGAGCAGTACTTC
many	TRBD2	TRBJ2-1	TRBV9	CASSVVSGGGYNEQFF	TGTGCCAGCAGCGTAGTGAGCGGGGGGGGGTACAATGAGCAGTTCTTC
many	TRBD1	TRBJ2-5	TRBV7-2	CASSPDRGYETQYF	TGTGCCAGCAGCCCAGACAGGGGGTACGAGACCCAGTACTTC
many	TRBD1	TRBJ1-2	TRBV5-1	CASSRGGTGPLEYTF	TGCGCCAGCAGCCGGGGAGGGACAGGCCCCCTGGAATACACCTTC
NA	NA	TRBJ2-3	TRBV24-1	CATSDSGVGTQYF	TGTGCCACCAGTGATTCGGGAGTAGGTACGCAGTATTTT
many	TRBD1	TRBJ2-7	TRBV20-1	CSARGLQGSAGEQYF	TGCAGTGCTAGAGGCCTACAGGGGAGTGCGGGCGAGCAGTACTTC
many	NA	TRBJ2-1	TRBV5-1	CASSGNEQFF	TGCGCCAGCAGTGGGAATGAGCAGTTCTTC
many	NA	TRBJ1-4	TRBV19	CASSDRLKEKLFF	TGTGCCAGTAGCGACAGGTTAAAAGAAAAACTGTTTTTT
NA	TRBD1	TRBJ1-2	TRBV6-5	CASSYSTGGGAANYGYTF	TGTGCCAGCAGTTACTCGACAGGGGGGGGGGCAGCTAACTATGGCTACACCTTC
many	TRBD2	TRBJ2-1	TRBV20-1	CSAIYDLAGGGGQFF	TGCAGTGCTATCTACGATCTAGCGGGAGGCGGTGGGCAGTTCTTC